This T cell receptor (beta chain) was sequenced during a study of cytomegalovirus exposure and HLA in healthy donors. The data were produced by immunoSEQ multiplex PCR, yet TCRdb's version contains in-frame clones alone and is incomplete. The data hold about 98,000 clones, with 87% observed a single time. The CDR3 loop spans 15 amino acids. Per germline, CDR1 MGHRA and CDR2 YSYEKL. V shed 1 base, J shed 6 bases, and the junction held 5 bases outside the gene matches. The material sequenced was PBMCs. The chain has TRBV4-1 and TRBJ1-4; the match to TRBD1 covers 7 bases. This sequence originates from a man aged 18 to 29 in good health and CMV-seropositive. The CDR3 region is CASSQGQQGHEKLFF. CDR3 sequence (DNA): TGCGCCAGCAGCCAAGGGCAACAGGGGCATGAAAAACTGTTTTTT.